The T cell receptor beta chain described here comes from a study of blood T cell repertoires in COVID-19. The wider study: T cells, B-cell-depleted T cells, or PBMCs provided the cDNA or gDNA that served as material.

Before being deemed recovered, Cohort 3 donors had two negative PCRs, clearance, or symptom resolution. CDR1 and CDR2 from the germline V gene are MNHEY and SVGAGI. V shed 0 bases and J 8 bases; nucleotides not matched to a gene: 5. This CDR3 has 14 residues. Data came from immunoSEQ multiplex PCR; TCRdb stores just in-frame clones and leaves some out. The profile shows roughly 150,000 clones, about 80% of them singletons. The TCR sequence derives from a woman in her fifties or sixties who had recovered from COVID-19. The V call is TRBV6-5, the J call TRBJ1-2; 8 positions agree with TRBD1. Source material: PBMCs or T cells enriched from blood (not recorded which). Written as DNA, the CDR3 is TGTGCCAGCAGTTACTCCCCTGGGACAGGCGGCTACACCTTC. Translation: CASSYSPGTGGYTF.